This is a list of T cell receptor beta chains from one sample in a study of identical twins. Each CDR3 protein is one row after TCRdb ran MiXCR on the 5' RACE reads. The sample contains around 480,000 distinct CDR3 sequences, approximately 14% of which appear only once. This sample was shared with a second study, whose subject was yellow fever vaccine responses in identical twins.

The sequenced sample was CD4+ T cells sorted from blood. The receptors come from a woman aged 18 to 35 in good health. CDR3s include the opening cysteine and the closing phenylalanine or tryptophan. The D gene is left open where the match is weak. Size values are once, few and many counts, or a class for expanded clones, and some rows have none.

clone size	D gene	V gene	J gene	CDR3 protein	CDR3 DNA
few	TRBD1	TRBV7-9	TRBJ1-1	CASSSGGVSNTEAFF	TGTGCCAGCAGCTCAGGGGGCGTCTCCAACACTGAAGCTTTCTTT
NA	NA	TRBV7-2	TRBJ2-1	CASSLVQYNEQFF	TGTGCCAGCAGCTTAGTACAGTACAATGAGCAGTTCTTC
NA	NA	TRBV3-1	TRBJ2-7	CASSQDSSGNAEQYF	TGTGCCAGCAGCCAAGATTCGTCAGGGAACGCCGAGCAGTACTTC
many	TRBD1	TRBV7-3	TRBJ2-1	CASSLEVGRGREQFF	TGTGCCAGCAGCTTAGAAGTCGGCAGGGGGCGGGAGCAGTTCTTC
NA	NA	TRBV24-1	TRBJ2-1	CATSKRFGGYNEQFF	TGTGCCACCAGCAAGAGATTCGGTGGGTACAATGAGCAGTTCTTC
few	TRBD1	TRBV19	TRBJ2-6	CASTPSDRGKGANVLTF	TGTGCCAGTACCCCATCGGACAGGGGAAAAGGGGCCAACGTCCTGACTTTC
many	NA	TRBV9	TRBJ1-1	CASSPDMNTEAFF	TGTGCCAGCAGCCCTGACATGAACACTGAAGCTTTCTTT
NA	NA	TRBV7-7	TRBJ2-1	CASSPPAGWRSYNEQFF	TGTGCTAGCAGCCCCCCTGCCGGGTGGCGCTCCTACAATGAGCAGTTCTTC
few	TRBD2	TRBV5-6	TRBJ2-5	CASGQVGGQETQYF	TGTGCCAGCGGACAAGTGGGGGGGCAAGAGACCCAGTACTTC
many	NA	TRBV28	TRBJ1-4	CASSLIGRPNEKLFF	TGTGCCAGCAGTTTAATCGGACGGCCTAATGAAAAACTGTTTTTT
few	TRBD2	TRBV24-1	TRBJ2-3	CATSDPIAGGTDTQYF	TGTGCCACCAGTGATCCCATAGCGGGGGGCACAGATACGCAGTATTTT
NA	TRBD2	TRBV18	TRBJ2-3	CASSPQGLAGTDTQYF	TGTGCCAGCTCACCCCAAGGACTAGCGGGCACAGATACGCAGTATTTT
few	TRBD1	TRBV15	TRBJ2-7	CATSKGGPPDAYEQYF	TGTGCCACCAGCAAAGGGGGCCCCCCCGATGCCTACGAGCAGTACTTC
few	TRBD2	TRBV20-1	TRBJ2-2	CSARVLAGNTGELFF	TGCAGTGCTAGAGTACTAGCGGGGAACACCGGGGAGCTGTTTTTT
few	NA	TRBV5-1	TRBJ2-5	CASSLRFGQETQYF	TGCGCCAGCAGCTTGCGTTTTGGGCAAGAGACCCAGTACTTC
NA	NA	TRBV20-1	TRBJ2-3	CSARAQPTDTQYF	TGCAGTGCTAGAGCCCAGCCCACAGATACGCAGTATTTT
NA	NA	TRBV24-1	TRBJ1-2	CATGGEDYGYTF	TGTGCCACCGGGGGAGAGGACTATGGCTACACCTTC
few	TRBD2	TRBV13	TRBJ2-4	CASSISGRAENIQYF	TGTGCCAGCAGCATAAGCGGGAGGGCCGAAAACATTCAGTACTTC
few	TRBD1	TRBV29-1	TRBJ2-5	CSGDSAETQYF	TGCAGCGGGGACAGTGCAGAGACCCAGTACTTC
NA	NA	TRBV11-1	TRBJ2-3	CASSQGLTVSTDTQYF	TGTGCCAGCAGCCAAGGTCTGACAGTTAGCACAGATACGCAGTATTTT
NA	TRBD2	TRBV19	TRBJ2-1	CASTPLAGGTTYNEQFF	TGTGCCAGTACCCCCCTAGCGGGAGGGACCACGTACAATGAGCAGTTCTTC
few	TRBD2	TRBV7-2	TRBJ2-2	CASKKMGGIGGELVF	TGTGCCAGCAAGAAAATGGGGGGGATTGGCGGGGAGCTGGTTTTT
NA	NA	TRBV2	TRBJ2-2	CASSERTGELFF	TGTGCCAGCAGTGAAAGGACCGGGGAGCTGTTTTTT
once	TRBD2	TRBV6-5	TRBJ2-1	CASSPDGGALSDEQFF	TGTGCCAGCAGTCCCGACGGGGGGGCCTTGAGCGATGAGCAGTTCTTC
NA	NA	TRBV28	TRBJ1-1	CASRDGGRIMNTEAFF	TGTGCCAGCAGGGATGGGGGAAGGATCATGAACACTGAAGCTTTCTTT
once	TRBD2	TRBV11-2	TRBJ2-1	CASSSSGRGGTNEQFF	TGTGCCAGCAGCTCTTCAGGGCGGGGGGGCACGAATGAGCAGTTCTTC
NA	TRBD2	TRBV29-1	TRBJ2-1	CSVTRELAGPGGEQFF	TGCAGCGTCACCAGGGAACTAGCGGGGCCAGGAGGTGAGCAGTTCTTC
few	TRBD1	TRBV2	TRBJ2-1	CASSDGTGVMGEQFF	TGTGCCAGCAGTGACGGGACAGGGGTTATGGGTGAGCAGTTCTTC